This T cell receptor (beta chain) emerged from a study of vaccination and CD4 T cells after COVID-19. For the study at large: Drawing of post-COVID samples took place a median about 100 days after diagnosis (range 35 to 161).

The treatment is: roughly 10-day PBMC culture with coronavirus spike peptide pools or control peptides (ViraFEST assay). This CDR3 comprises 14 residues. Trimming took off 7 bases at V and 0 bases at J, with 11 bases between the two ends. Looked up from germline, CDR1 is SNHLY and CDR2 is FYNNEI. An Oncomine TCR Beta short-read assay was used to sequence the DNA from cultured CD4+ T cells. In TCRdb, the PCR reads were re-called with MiXCR into one record per CDR3 protein. Altogether about 3,800 distinct CDR3 sequences are present, more than 13% being singletons, with the ten largest covering about a sixth. To note about this clonotype: Its antigen is unidentified.

General observations from the study: Researchers looked at relatively few convalescent patients and had no early post-infection timepoints.

The chain joins TRBV2 to TRBJ2-3, with a weak D call TRBD2 (6 bases). The sample consisted of CD4+ T cells from blood, cultured in vitro. The receptor's source is a human donor who had recovered from COVID-19. CDR3 protein: CASMKGTSTDTQYF. The CDR3 region has the DNA TGTGCCAGCATGAAGGGGACTAGCACAGATACGCAGTATTTT.